The T cell receptor (beta chain) under discussion was sequenced for a study of cytomegalovirus exposure and HLA in healthy donors. For the study at large: Earlier, approximately 190 million T cells were analyzed, and more than 100 million unique TCR beta sequences were found among them. Study findings and constraints: A later analysis associated around 17,000 TCR beta sequences with HLA alleles at a 0.05 false discovery rate.

PCR employed 60 Vbeta and 13 Jbeta primers. Assay used: immunoSEQ multiplex PCR; TCRdb lists only in-frame clones, some missing. Of about 180,000 clones listed, approximately 84% are singletons. Trimming left V 2 bases short and J 6 bases short, with 13 bases between. CDR3 length: 14 residues. From germline, CDR1 is MNHNY and CDR2 SVGAGI (reference sequence). Worth noting for this clone: The target antigen is unknown.

Source material: PBMCs. This receptor was obtained from a girl between 5 and 17 years old in good health and CMV-seropositive. The chain combines TRBV6-6 with TRBJ1-2, with unresolved D. The CDR3 loop is CASSYRLESDGYTF. The CDR3 region has the DNA TGTGCCAGCAGTTACCGGTTGGAGTCCGATGGCTACACCTTC.